This T cell receptor (beta chain) was documented in a study of blood T cell repertoires in COVID-19. Across the study: Acute and convalescent COVID-19 specimens originated in the United States, Italy and Spain. From T cells, B-cell-depleted T cells, or PBMCs came the material, which was cDNA or gDNA.

The CDR3 length is 13 residues. V lost 1 base, J lost 3 bases, and 6 bases lay in between. The germline V gene encodes CDR1 LGHDT and CDR2 YNNKEL (reference sequence). Study processing details: Nucleated cell counts were estimated from reference gene primer amplification. Libraries were prepared by immunoSEQ multiplex PCR; TCRdb keeps only in-frame clonotypes and omits some of them. V and J calls and clone size are those listed in that table; D and trimming were worked out from the DNA. The repertoire holds tens of thousands of clones, with 70% to 85% as singletons. The gene calls are TRBV3-1 (or the pseudogene TRBV3-2) and TRBJ2-5; a weak D match, TRBD2 (6 bases). This clonotype originated in a woman aged 60 to 75 with acute or convalescent COVID-19. The sequenced sample was peripheral blood. Here the CDR3 DNA reads TGTGCCAGCAGCCAAGGGGGGGAAGAGACCCAGTACTTC. Its protein product is CASSQGGEETQYF.